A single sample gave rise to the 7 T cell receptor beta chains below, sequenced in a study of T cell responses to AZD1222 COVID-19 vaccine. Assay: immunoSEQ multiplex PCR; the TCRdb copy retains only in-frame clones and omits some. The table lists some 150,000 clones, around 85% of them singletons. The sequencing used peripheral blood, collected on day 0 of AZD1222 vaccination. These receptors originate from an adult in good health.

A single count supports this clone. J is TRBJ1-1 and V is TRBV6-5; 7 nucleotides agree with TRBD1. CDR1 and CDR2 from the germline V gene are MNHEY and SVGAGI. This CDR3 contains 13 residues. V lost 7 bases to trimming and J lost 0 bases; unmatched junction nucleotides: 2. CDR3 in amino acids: CASKGAMNTEAFF. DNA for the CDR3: TGTGCCAGCAAGGGGGCGATGAACACTGAAGCTTTCTTT.

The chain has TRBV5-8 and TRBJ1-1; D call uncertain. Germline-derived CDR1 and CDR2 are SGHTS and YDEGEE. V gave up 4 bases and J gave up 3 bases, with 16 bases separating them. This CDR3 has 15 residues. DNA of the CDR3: TGTGCCAGCAGCCTCGACGCTGGAGACGACACTGAAGCTTTCTTT. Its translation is CASSLDAGDDTEAFF.

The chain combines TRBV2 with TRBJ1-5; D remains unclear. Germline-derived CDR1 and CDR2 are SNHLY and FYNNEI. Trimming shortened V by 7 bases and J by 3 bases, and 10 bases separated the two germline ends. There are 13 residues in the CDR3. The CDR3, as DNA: TGTGCCAGCATCAAAGAATCCAATCAGCCCCAGCATTTT. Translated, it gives CASIKESNQPQHF.

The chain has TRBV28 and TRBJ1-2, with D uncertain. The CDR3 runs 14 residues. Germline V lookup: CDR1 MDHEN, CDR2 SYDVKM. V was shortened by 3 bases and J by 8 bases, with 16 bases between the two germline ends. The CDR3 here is CASSFRPPRLGYTF. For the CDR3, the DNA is TGTGCCAGCAGTTTTCGCCCTCCCCGATTGGGCTACACCTTC.

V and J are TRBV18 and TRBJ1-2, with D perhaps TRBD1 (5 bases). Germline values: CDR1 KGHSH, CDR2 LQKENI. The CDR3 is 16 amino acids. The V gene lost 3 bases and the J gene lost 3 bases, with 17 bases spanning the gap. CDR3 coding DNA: TGTGCCAGCTCACCGGAATGGGGGGAGATCGACTATGGCTACACCTTC. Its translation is CASSPEWGEIDYGYTF.

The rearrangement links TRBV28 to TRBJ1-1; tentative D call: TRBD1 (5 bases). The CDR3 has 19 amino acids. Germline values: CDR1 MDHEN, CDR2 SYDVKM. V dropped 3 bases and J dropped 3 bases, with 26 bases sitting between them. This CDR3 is CASSLGPGMPPKTDTEAFF. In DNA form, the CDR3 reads TGTGCCAGCAGTTTGGGACCGGGAATGCCCCCTAAAACCGACACTGAAGCTTTCTTT.

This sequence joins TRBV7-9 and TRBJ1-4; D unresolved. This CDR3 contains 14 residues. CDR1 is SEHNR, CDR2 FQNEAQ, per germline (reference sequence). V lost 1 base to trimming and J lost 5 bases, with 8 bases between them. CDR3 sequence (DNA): TGTGCCAGCAGCTTAGTGGCCCTGAATGAAAAACTGTTTTTT. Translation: CASSLVALNEKLFF.